The 10 T cell receptor beta chains reported below all come from one sample, sequenced in a study of T cell responses to AZD1222 COVID-19 vaccine. Data came from immunoSEQ multiplex PCR; TCRdb stores just in-frame clones and leaves some out. Among 150,000 or so clones listed, 90% were seen once. The input for sequencing was peripheral blood, taken on day 0 of AZD1222 vaccination. Receptor source: an adult in good health.

The V gene is TRBV6-2 or TRBV6-3, the J gene TRBJ2-7; no firm D call. The CDR3 is made up of 17 amino acids. Germline values: CDR1 MNHEY, CDR2 SVGEGT. V lost 0 bases and J lost 6, with 21 bases in between. CDR3 coding DNA: TGTGCCAGCAGTTACTCGAGTTTCAGGCAGCCTAGAAGCGAGCAGTACTTC. Encoded protein: CASSYSSFRQPRSEQYF.

This chain connects TRBV7-2 to TRBJ1-6, with 7 bases lining up with TRBD1. The CDR3 is 15 residues long. From germline, CDR1 is SGHTA and CDR2 FQGNSA. V lost 7 bases to trimming and J lost 6 bases; unmatched junction nucleotides: 9. CDR3 nucleotide sequence: TGTGCCAGCACCGCGCAAGGGGGCTCTAATTCACCCCTCCACTTT. This gives the protein CASTAQGGSNSPLHF.

CDR3 in DNA: TGTGCCACCAGCGACCACGCGAGTTGGGGGCGGGAGGAGTTCTTC. Protein product: CATSDHASWGREEFF. V and J are TRBV15 and TRBJ2-1; 8 positions agree with TRBD2. Germline V gene lookup returns CDR1 LNHNV and CDR2 YYDKDF (reference sequence). The CDR3 is made up of 15 amino acids. Unmatched junction bases numbered 17, after V lost 5 bases and J lost 14 bases.

The chain is built from TRBV29-1 and TRBJ2-7, with 9 nucleotides matching TRBD2. CDR3 length: 14 residues. The germline V gene encodes CDR1 SQVTM and CDR2 ANQGSEA. V gave up 7 bases and J gave up 3 bases; unmatched junction bases: 10. CDR3 coding DNA: TGCAGCGCTCAACCTCTAGCGGGAAACTACGAGCAGTACTTC. Protein: CSAQPLAGNYEQYF.

Concerning this clone itself: This sample includes further DNA sequences coding for the same CDR3. The J gene is TRBJ2-2, the V gene TRBV18, with D hard to call. Germline assignment: CDR1 KGHSH and CDR2 LQKENI. Trimming left V 0 bases short and J 3 bases short, with 5 bases between. CDR3 length: 14 residues. The CDR3 loop reads CASSPPGYTGELFF. The CDR3 DNA reads TGTGCCAGCTCACCACCAGGGTACACCGGGGAGCTGTTTTTT.

The rearrangement links TRBV28 to TRBJ1-2; D gene uncertain. The germline CDR1 and CDR2 sequences are MDHEN and SYDVKM. CDR3 length: 14 amino acids. V shed 3 bases and J shed 5 bases, with 13 bases lying between them. In DNA, the CDR3 is TGTGCCAGCAGTTTTTCGGGGAAAGGGTATGGCTACACCTTC. This translates into CASSFSGKGYGYTF.

The chain joins TRBV7-9 to TRBJ2-5; 9 positions agree with TRBD2. J lost 1 base, V lost 1 base, and 4 bases had no gene match. Germline V gene sequence: CDR1 SEHNR, CDR2 FQNEAQ (reference sequence). This CDR3 has 16 residues. The CDR3 protein is CASSLVGSGGQETQYF. CDR3 coding DNA: TGTGCCAGCAGCTTAGTGGGTAGCGGGGGCCAAGAGACCCAGTACTTC.

At least ten counts were recorded for this clone. CDR3 region: CASSGGGPWSTDTQYF. Here the CDR3 DNA reads TGTGCCAGCAGTGGTGGGGGGCCCTGGAGCACAGATACGCAGTATTTT. The gene calls are TRBV6-1 and TRBJ2-3; D may match TRBD1 or TRBD2 (6 bases each). V shed 4 bases and J shed 0 bases, with 14 bases lying between them. CDR3 length: 16 amino acids. In germline, CDR1 is MNHNS, CDR2 SASEGT.

This rearrangement joins TRBV6-4 to TRBJ1-5; 9 bases line up with TRBD1. The germline V gene has CDR1 MRHNA and CDR2 SNTAGT. V shed 9 bases, J shed 4 bases, and the junction held 19 bases outside the gene matches. The CDR3 totals 18 residues. The CDR3 DNA reads as TGTGCCAGGAAGCGGGACAGGGCTCCGCGACGGGGTAATCAGCCCCAGCATTTT. It is translated as CARKRDRAPRRGNQPQHF.

The chain recombines TRBV23-1 with TRBJ2-5; 8 positions match TRBD1. TRBV23-1 is given ORF status, its function remaining uncertain. The CDR3 totals 14 residues. With 3 bases clipped from V and 5 bases from J, the junction kept 5 bases outside the gene matches. The CDR3: CASSHSGGSETQYF. Written as DNA, the CDR3 is TGCGCCAGCAGTCATTCAGGGGGCAGCGAGACCCAGTACTTC.